The TCR beta chain under discussion was sequenced for a study of PD-L1 blockade in urothelial cancer (dated by TCRdb to the late 2010s). For the wider study: All patients started therapy around 2014 and received atezolizumab 1,200 mg intravenously every 3 weeks. Blood samples gave median yields of 141,255 T cells and approximately 80,000 unique TCRs, along with a median clonality of about 0.084. Pretreatment tumor samples, along with matched peripheral blood collected serially before and after atezolizumab treatment, underwent TCR sequencing. Roughly 9 patients reached durable clinical benefit, while about 19 patients did not. The study was an exploratory multi-omic analysis of somatic, immune and clinical correlates of response to PD-L1 blockade with atezolizumab in urothelial cancer. Whole exome sequencing and RNA sequencing of pretreatment tumors were performed alongside TCR sequencing in the same patients. Durable clinical benefit meant progression-free survival longer than 6 months, and TCR features were also tested against progression-free and overall survival. Blood samples were analyzed at 3 weeks after treatment start (second dose) and at 6 weeks after treatment start. About nine tenths of the roughly 29 patients were males with bladder-origin urothelial cancer, and about 65% of the roughly 30 reported a prior smoking history. Patients had an ECOG performance status of 0 or 1 and had received between 0 and 3 prior chemotherapy regimens. Some 30 patients had pretreatment blood TCR-seq, about 25 had at least one posttreatment blood collection, and about 25 had tumor TCR-seq.

Synthetic TCR analog templates were spiked into each PCR so that absolute template abundance could be estimated from read counts. TCRbeta CDR3 regions were amplified from genomic DNA with bias-controlled V and J gene primers using the immunoSEQ assay. Sequencing of rearranged TCRbeta segments was done at approximately 20X coverage. Regarding the original processing steps: Sequencing errors were corrected by clustering and CDR3s were annotated against IMGT to assign V, D and J genes. Downstream analyses used only productive TCRbeta rearrangements and left out out-of-frame or stop-codon sequences. To compute clonality, Shannon entropy was normalized by the log of the number of unique productive sequences and then subtracted from one. Clones differing between time points or between blood and tumor were identified using Fisher's exact test with Benjamini-Hochberg correction, with an adjusted p below 0.01 applied as the threshold. TCRdb re-hosts the immuneACCESS table, in-frame sequences only. Its copies lack some clones; in the studies checked, an unresolved V gene accounts for under half of them, and the cause for the rest is not known. The D gene and trimming were derived from the DNA, and the V and J assignments and clone size from that table. This sample lists 60,000 to 80,000 clones; approximately 91% were detected once. The top ten hold 11% of the sample.

This sample's time point label indicates: peripheral blood 6 weeks after treatment start. The cohort included 25 to 35 patients with locally advanced or metastatic urothelial carcinoma who were treated at Memorial Sloan Kettering on a trial protocol. Peripheral blood mononuclear cells were collected pretreatment and during treatment, at between 1 and 8 total time points per patient. The Qiagen DNeasy Blood extraction kit was used to purify genomic DNA from total PBMCs and from tumor samples. Collected pretreatment and during treatment, PBMCs were isolated and stored as previously described. Based on the germline V gene, the CDR1 and CDR2 sequences are LGHNA and YNFKEQ. Its CDR3 holds 15 amino acids, cysteine through phenylalanine. Only CDR3 DNA is held: 45 bases, read in frame from base 1. V and J are trimmed by 2 bases and 8 bases, and the gene matches miss 8 bases of the junction. Broader findings and caveats from the paper: Greater expansion of tumor-associated TCR clones in peripheral blood 3 weeks after the start of treatment was observed in patients with durable benefit (n of about 21, p = 0.022). Improved progression-free and overall survival was associated with having pretreatment peripheral blood TCR clonality below the median. Because of the small sample size (n ≈ 30) and the many exploratory analyses performed, the results are intended to be regarded as hypothesis-generating.

A note on this clone: Its antigen is currently not known. No much larger clone exists at a distance of one base, and base qualities are not known.

The chain links TRBV4-2 with TRBJ1-4; TRBD1 matches 7 bases in the middle. The sequence came from a man in his 60s with urothelial cancer. The source was PBMCs, collected around atezolizumab (anti-PD-L1) treatment. The DNA sequence is given as TGTGCCAGCAGCCAAAGACAGGGTGTAAACGAAAAACTGTTTTTT. Translated, this is CASSQRQGVNEKLFF.